This T cell receptor beta chain is drawn from a study of technical replicates of blood from a few donors. The V and J ends lost 1 base and 3 bases, in that order; junction bases with no gene match: 10. The CDR3 has 20 amino acids. The germline gives CDR1 SGHVS, CDR2 FQNEAQ. Here immunoSEQ multiplex PCR was the method, and the copy in TCRdb shows in-frame clones only, minus some. The table includes approximately 92,000 clones, approximately 95% detected once. Sequencing was carried out using T cells isolated from PBMCs. The TCR originated in a human donor in good health. V is TRBV7-8 and J is TRBJ2-2; TRBD2 matches 14 bases. Here the CDR3 DNA reads TGTGCCAGCAGCTTAGAAGTGACTAGCGGGAGGGCCTCTGACACCGGGGAGCTGTTTTTT. It translates to CASSLEVTSGRASDTGELFF.